Presented here are 24 T cell receptor beta chains from one specimen sequenced in a study of blood T cell repertoires in COVID-19 (dated by TCRdb to about 2020). Receptors were amplified or captured by the immunoSEQ multiplex PCR assay. Sourced from immuneACCESS, this table was stored by TCRdb with only in-frame sequences that have V and J called. A share of the clones is absent; for the studies checked, an unresolved V gene accounts for under half, and the remainder has no known explanation. The sample table records around 130,000 clones; around 86% of these occur just once. Roughly 4.7% of the sample rests with the top ten. Input material: peripheral blood. Receptor source: a man aged 40-50 years with acute or convalescent COVID-19.

This clone was observed a few times. The chain carries TRBV19 and TRBJ1-4; no clear D gene. The CDR3 runs 15 residues. Germline CDR1 and CDR2: LNHDA and SQIVND (reference sequence). The V end was cut by 3 bases, the J end by 7 bases, with 15 bases between. The CDR3 sequence: CASSITPLEIEKLFF. The CDR3 bases are TGTGCCAGTAGTATCACCCCTCTCGAGATTGAAAAACTGTTTTTT.

The CDR3 reads CASSPLPSPGTGTKTQYF. CDR3 DNA: TGCGCCAGCAGCCCCTTGCCTTCTCCCGGGACAGGGACGAAGACCCAGTACTTC. The V and J genes are TRBV5-1 and TRBJ2-5, with 9 bases fitting TRBD1. V dropped 4 bases and J dropped 6; count of bases not matched to a gene: 19. The CDR3 length is 18 residues. Per the germline V gene, CDR1 is SGHRS and CDR2 is YFSETQ.

The genes are TRBV10-3 and TRBJ1-4, with TRBD1 as a possible D gene (5 bases). This CDR3 has 16 residues. Germline V lookup: CDR1 ENHRY, CDR2 SYGVKD. V was trimmed by 3 bases and J by 14 bases, leaving 25 bases between them. The CDR3 sequence is CAISDRLGKGLESLFF. For the CDR3, the DNA is TGTGCCATCAGTGACCGCCTTGGAAAGGGGCTAGAATCGCTGTTTTTT.

The genes are TRBV7-9 and TRBJ2-2; a possible D gene is TRBD2 (6 bases). V lost 8 bases and J lost 1, with 14 bases in between. Germline values: CDR1 SEHNR, CDR2 FQNEAQ (reference sequence). The CDR3 runs 15 residues. This chain's CDR3 is CASPWGERNTGELFF. As DNA, the CDR3 is TGTGCCAGCCCCTGGGGGGAGAGGAACACCGGGGAGCTGTTTTTT.

The V and J genes are TRBV5-6 and TRBJ1-3; 7 bases are shared with TRBD1. The V segment lost 4 bases and the J segment 7 bases; nucleotides outside the gene matches: 5. CDR1 and CDR2 (germline): SGHDT, YYEEEE. The CDR3 totals 13 residues. The CDR3 is CASSTGTENTIYF. In DNA form, the CDR3 reads TGTGCCAGCAGCACCGGGACAGAGAACACCATATATTTT.

The chain has TRBV6-6 and TRBJ1-2; D gene ambiguous. There are 14 residues in the CDR3. V was pared by 2 bases and J by 1 base, with 8 bases between. Germline assignment: CDR1 MNHNY and CDR2 SVGAGI (reference sequence). CDR3 DNA sequence: TGTGCCAGCAGTTACGAGGGAATTAACTATGGCTACACCTTC. This sequence encodes CASSYEGINYGYTF.

The chain employs TRBV5-4 and TRBJ2-3, with 7 bases fitting TRBD2. CDR3 length: 16 amino acids. The V gene's germline CDR1 is SGHNT and CDR2 YYREEE (reference sequence). The V and J ends lost 2 bases and 2 bases, in that order; junction bases with no gene match: 8. This chain's CDR3 is CASSFERGSHTDTQYF. Written as DNA, the CDR3 is TGTGCCAGCAGCTTTGAGCGGGGATCCCACACAGATACGCAGTATTTT.

This chain connects TRBV11-2 to TRBJ2-1; D is perhaps TRBD2 (5 bases). This CDR3 has 18 amino acids. CDR1 and CDR2 (germline): SGHAT, FQNNGV. Trimming stripped 5 bases from V and 9 bases from J, with 29 bases between. CDR3 protein: CASSQGGGWKPLFGEQFF. DNA for the CDR3: TGTGCCAGCAGCCAAGGAGGAGGTTGGAAGCCCCTGTTCGGTGAGCAGTTCTTC.

V gene TRBV7-2 combines with J gene TRBJ2-7; TRBD2 aligns across 7 bases. Trimming cost V 9 bases and J 0 bases; bases outside gene matches: 17. The germline CDR1 and CDR2 sequences are SGHTA and FQGNSA. This CDR3 spans 17 amino acids. The CDR3 sequence: CASALAGGSYSSYEQYF. In DNA, the CDR3 is TGTGCCAGTGCCCTCGCGGGCGGGAGTTACTCCTCCTACGAGCAGTACTTC.

This rearrangement joins TRBV7-2 to TRBJ1-2; 8 bases line up with TRBD1. Germline loops: CDR1 SGHTA, CDR2 FQGNSA. This CDR3 comprises 14 residues. The trim removed 2 bases at V and 6 bases at J, leaving 5 bases unmatched. CDR3 loop: CASSLRQGADGYTF. In DNA, the CDR3 is TGTGCCAGCAGCTTAAGGCAGGGGGCGGATGGCTACACCTTC. The variable domain in full, with the rest retrieved from reference TRBV7-2 and TRBJ1-2, is GAGVSQSPSNKVTEKGKDVELRCDPISGHTALYWYRQSLGQGLEFLIYFQGNSAPDKSGLPSDRFSAERTGGSVSTLTIQRTQQEDSAVYLCASSLRQGADGYTFGSGTRLTVV.

The V and J genes are TRBV7-3 and TRBJ1-5; tentatively, D is TRBD1 (6 bases). V dropped 5 bases and J dropped 3 bases, with 8 bases sitting between them. Germline V gene lookup returns CDR1 SGHTA and CDR2 FQGTGA. The CDR3 runs to 13 residues. DNA of the CDR3: TGTGCCAGCAGCCCAGGGGTCAATCAGCCCCAGCATTTT. Translated: CASSPGVNQPQHF.

J is TRBJ2-5 and V is TRBV5-1, with TRBD2 matching over 8 bases. Germline CDR1 SGHRS, CDR2 YFSETQ. Germline trimming cut 2 bases from V and 4 bases from J; bases unmatched to any gene: 7. CDR3 size: 15 residues. CDR3 sequence (DNA): TGCGCCAGCAGCTTCGACGGGAGGGCCTTAGAGACCCAGTACTTC. Translation gives CASSFDGRALETQYF.

The chain has TRBV7-8 and TRBJ1-3, with D possibly matching TRBD1 (6 bases). Trimming took off 5 bases at V and 1 base at J, with 18 bases between the two ends. The length of the CDR3 is 17 residues. CDR1 is SGHVS and CDR2 is FQNEAQ in the germline V gene. Here the CDR3 reads CASSPPGGRLSGNTIYF. DNA of the CDR3: TGTGCCAGCAGCCCCCCGGGGGGGCGATTATCTGGAAACACCATATATTTT.

The V call is TRBV12-5, the J call TRBJ1-6; D is perhaps TRBD1 (6 bases). The CDR3 runs to 18 residues. The germline V and J ends were trimmed by 7 bases and 3 bases, with 22 bases remaining between them. Germline values: CDR1 LGHNT, CDR2 FRNRAP. CDR3 DNA: TGTGCTAGTGTCCGGGGAGCAGGGGTCGGGCTCTATAATTCACCCCTCCACTTT. Its protein is CASVRGAGVGLYNSPLHF. The whole variable domain, remainder taken from reference TRBV12-5 and TRBJ1-6, is DARVTQTPRHKVTEMGQEVTMRCQPILGHNTVFWYRQTMMQGLELLAYFRNRAPLDDSGMPKDRFSAEMPDATLATLKIQPSEPRDSAVYFCASVRGAGVGLYNSPLHFGNGTRLTVT.

V gene TRBV7-9 combines with J gene TRBJ1-3, with 9 bases matching TRBD1. The CDR3 contains 13 residues. The germline CDR1 and CDR2 sequences are SEHNR and FQNEAQ (reference sequence). The junction had 4 bases not matched to a gene; V was cut back by 4 bases and J by 9 bases. The CDR3 region has the DNA TGTGCCAGCAGCTGGGACAGGGTGGCCACCATATATTTT. This sequence encodes CASSWDRVATIYF. Combining the CDR3 with reference TRBV7-9 and TRBJ1-3 gives the whole variable domain DTGVSQNPRHKITKRGQNVTFRCDPISEHNRLYWYRQTLGQGPEFLTYFQNEAQLEKSRLLSDRFSAERPKGSFSTLEIQRTEQGDSAMYLCASSWDRVATIYFGEGSWLTVV.

The V and J genes are TRBV2 and TRBJ1-5; no firm D call. V lost 7 bases and J lost 4, with 11 bases in between. Looked up from germline, CDR1 is SNHLY and CDR2 is FYNNEI. This CDR3 has 13 residues. CDR3 loop: CASNMAPNQPQHF. CDR3 coding DNA: TGTGCCAGCAATATGGCACCTAATCAGCCCCAGCATTTT.

The chain employs TRBV15 and TRBJ2-5; 7 bases agree with TRBD1. V lost 0 bases, J lost 5 bases, and 0 bases stayed unmatched. Germline V lookup: CDR1 LNHNV, CDR2 YYDKDF (reference sequence). The CDR3 contains 13 residues. CDR3 sequence reads: CATSRDRGETQYF. The CDR3 DNA is TGTGCCACCAGCAGAGACAGGGGGGAGACCCAGTACTTC.

The chain carries TRBV7-9 and TRBJ1-2, with 8 bases matching TRBD1. Germline CDR1 is SEHNR and CDR2 is FQNEAQ (reference sequence). This CDR3 contains 13 residues. Trimming cost V 2 bases and J 6 bases; bases outside gene matches: 2. The CDR3 reads CASSLTDRDGYTF. CDR3 sequence (DNA): TGTGCCAGCAGCTTAACGGACAGGGATGGCTACACCTTC.

The chain combines TRBV19 with TRBJ1-6, with 7 positions matching TRBD1. CDR1 and CDR2 (germline): LNHDA, SQIVND (reference sequence). J was trimmed by 9 bases and V by 7 bases; bases with no gene match: 12. The CDR3 sequence is 15 residues long. Here the CDR3 reads CASKIGQAGGSPLHF. The CDR3 DNA reads as TGTGCCAGTAAAATAGGACAGGCGGGTGGTTCACCCCTCCACTTT.

By its share, this clone is medium-sized. This chain connects TRBV19 to TRBJ1-2; D might be TRBD1 (5 bases). The V gene's germline CDR1 is LNHDA and CDR2 SQIVND (reference sequence). CDR3 length equals 13 residues. The V and J ends lost 6 bases and 6 bases respectively, with 14 bases between them. CDR3 nucleotide sequence: TGTGCCAGTAGCTTGCAGGGAAAGGATGGCTACACCTTC. As protein: CASSLQGKDGYTF.

This clone has a handful of counts. V and J are TRBV4-1 and TRBJ1-2; TRBD1 agrees at 8 bases. The trim removed 0 bases at V and 4 bases at J, leaving 4 bases unmatched. This CDR3 region has 15 residues. Germline V CDR1 and CDR2: MGHRA, YSYEKL. Written as DNA, the CDR3 is TGCGCCAGCAGCCAAGATCCAGGGGGCCCCTATGGCTACACCTTC. It is translated as CASSQDPGGPYGYTF.

This clone is a singleton in its sample. This chain joins TRBV6-5 and TRBJ1-3, with D perhaps matching TRBD1 (5 bases). The CDR3 is 12 residues long. The V gene lost 6 bases and the J gene lost 8 bases, with 11 bases spanning the gap. Germline V gene sequence: CDR1 MNHEY, CDR2 SVGAGI. As DNA, the CDR3 is TGTGCCAGCAGCGATACAGGACACACCATATATTTT. It codes for CASSDTGHTIYF.

This chain connects TRBV13 to TRBJ1-4; D remains unclear. From germline, CDR1 is PRHDT and CDR2 FYEKMQ (reference sequence). The CDR3 runs 14 residues. The ends were cut back, 4 bases at V and 4 bases at J, with 10 bases in the middle. CDR3 protein: CASSSRVLNEKLFF. The CDR3 DNA reads as TGTGCCAGCAGCTCCCGGGTCCTTAATGAAAAACTGTTTTTT.

This chain connects TRBV7-9 to TRBJ1-4; tentatively, D is TRBD1 (6 bases). This CDR3 is built from 15 residues. Germline V gives CDR1 SEHNR, CDR2 FQNEAQ (reference sequence). Trimming removed 5 bases from V and 7 bases from J, with 17 bases in between. CDR3 DNA: TGTGCCAGCAGCAGATTACAGGGAGAGGGTGAAAAACTGTTTTTT. Translated, it gives CASSRLQGEGEKLFF.